This T cell receptor beta chain comes out of a study of cytomegalovirus exposure and HLA in healthy donors. The wider study: About 79 million unique TCRs from HLA-typed donors were held in an early data release. Points from the study as a whole: For TCR beta chains, V- and J-gene trimming was later linked to a missense DCLRE1C variant. An assumption of roughly uniform sequencing depth across donors underlay the presence/absence analyses.

The CDR3 runs 13 residues. Germline CDR1 reads MNHNS; CDR2 reads SASEGT. Trimming took off 4 bases at V and 4 bases at J, with 9 bases between the two ends. About this clone itself: Its antigen is not known.

The primer mix had 60 Vbeta and 13 Jbeta primers. The repertoire was sequenced with immunoSEQ multiplex PCR; TCRdb's copy has only in-frame clones and lacks some. The repertoire consists of about 130,000 clones, with roughly 75% occurring once and the leading ten covering around 5%. This sequence originates from a young man in good health and CMV-seronegative. The rearrangement uses TRBV6-1 and TRBJ2-3, with a tentative D call TRBD2 (6 bases). Sequencing was carried out using PBMCs. This CDR3 reads CASSGTGADTQYF. In DNA, the CDR3 is TGTGCCAGCAGTGGGACGGGGGCAGATACGCAGTATTTT.